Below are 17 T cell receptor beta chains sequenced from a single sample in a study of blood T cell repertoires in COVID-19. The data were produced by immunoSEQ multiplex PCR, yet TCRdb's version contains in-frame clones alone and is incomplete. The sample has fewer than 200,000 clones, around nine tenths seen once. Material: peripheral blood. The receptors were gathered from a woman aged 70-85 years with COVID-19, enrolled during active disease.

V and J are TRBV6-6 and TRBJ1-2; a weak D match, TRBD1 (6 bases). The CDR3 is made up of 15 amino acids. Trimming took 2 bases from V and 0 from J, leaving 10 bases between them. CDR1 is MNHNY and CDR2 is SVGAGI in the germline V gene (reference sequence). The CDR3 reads CASSYPGEANYGYTF. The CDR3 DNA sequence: TGTGCCAGCAGTTACCCAGGGGAAGCTAACTATGGCTACACCTTC.

DNA of the CDR3: TGTGCCAGCAGTGATTCTCTTGGACAGGGGGCGGGTGAAAAACTGTTTTTT. Translating gives CASSDSLGQGAGEKLFF. This sequence joins TRBV25-1 and TRBJ1-4; the match to TRBD1 covers 11 bases. The CDR3 contains 17 residues. Trimming cost V 3 bases and J 7 bases; bases outside gene matches: 10. Germline V gene sequence: CDR1 MGHDK, CDR2 SYGVNS.

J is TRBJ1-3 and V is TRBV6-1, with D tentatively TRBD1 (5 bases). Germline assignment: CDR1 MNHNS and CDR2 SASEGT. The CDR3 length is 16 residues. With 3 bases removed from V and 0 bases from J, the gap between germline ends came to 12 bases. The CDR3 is CASSDHRQSSGNTIYF. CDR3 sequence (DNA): TGTGCCAGCAGTGACCACCGACAGAGCTCTGGAAACACCATATATTTT.

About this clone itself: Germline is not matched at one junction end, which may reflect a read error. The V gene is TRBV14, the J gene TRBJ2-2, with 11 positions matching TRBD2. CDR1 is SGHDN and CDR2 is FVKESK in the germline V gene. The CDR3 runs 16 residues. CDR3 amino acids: CASSQASGRYTGELFF. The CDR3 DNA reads TGTGCCAGCAGTCAAGCTAGCGGGAGGTACACCGGGGAGCTGTTTTTT.

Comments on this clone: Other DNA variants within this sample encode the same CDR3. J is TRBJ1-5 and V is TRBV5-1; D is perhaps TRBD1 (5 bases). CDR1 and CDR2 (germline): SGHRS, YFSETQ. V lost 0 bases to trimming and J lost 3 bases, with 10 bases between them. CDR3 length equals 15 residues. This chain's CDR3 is CASSLVGGNNQPQHF. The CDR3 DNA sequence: TGCGCCAGCAGCTTGGTCGGGGGTAACAATCAGCCCCAGCATTTT.

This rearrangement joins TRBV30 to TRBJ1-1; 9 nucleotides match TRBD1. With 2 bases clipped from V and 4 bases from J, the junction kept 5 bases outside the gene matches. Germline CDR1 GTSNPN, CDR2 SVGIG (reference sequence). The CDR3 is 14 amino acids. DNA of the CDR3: TGTGCCTGGAGTCCCGGACAGGGGTTCACTGAAGCTTTCTTT. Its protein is CAWSPGQGFTEAFF. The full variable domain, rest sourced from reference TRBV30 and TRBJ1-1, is SQTIHQWPATLVQPVGSPLSLECTVEGTSNPNLYWYRQAAGRGLQLLFYSVGIGQISSEVPQNLSASRPQDRQFILSSKKLLLSDSGFYLCAWSPGQGFTEAFFGQGTRLTVV.

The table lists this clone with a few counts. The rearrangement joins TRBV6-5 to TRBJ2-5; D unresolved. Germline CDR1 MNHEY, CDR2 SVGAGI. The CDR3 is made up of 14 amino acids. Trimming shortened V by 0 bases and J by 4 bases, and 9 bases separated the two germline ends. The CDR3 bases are TGTGCCAGCAGTTACTCGGCAGGAAGAGAGACCCAGTACTTC. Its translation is CASSYSAGRETQYF.

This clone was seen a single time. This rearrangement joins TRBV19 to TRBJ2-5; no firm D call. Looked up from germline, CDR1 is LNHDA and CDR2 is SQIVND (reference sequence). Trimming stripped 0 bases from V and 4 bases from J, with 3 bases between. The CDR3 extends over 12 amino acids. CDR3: CASSIDRETQYF. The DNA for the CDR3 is TGTGCCAGTAGTATAGACAGAGAGACCCAGTACTTC.

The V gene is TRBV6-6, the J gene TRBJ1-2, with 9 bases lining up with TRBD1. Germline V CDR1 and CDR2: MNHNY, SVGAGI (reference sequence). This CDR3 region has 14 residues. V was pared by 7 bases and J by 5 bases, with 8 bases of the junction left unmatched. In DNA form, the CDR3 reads TGTGCCAGCATAGGGGGACAGGGTATTTATGGCTACACCTTC. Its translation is CASIGGQGIYGYTF.

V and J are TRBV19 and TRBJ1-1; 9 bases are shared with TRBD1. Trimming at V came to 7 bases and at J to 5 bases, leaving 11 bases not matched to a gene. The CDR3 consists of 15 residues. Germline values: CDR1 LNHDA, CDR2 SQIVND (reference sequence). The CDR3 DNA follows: TGTGCCAGTACCGATCCGGGACAGGGTGGAACTGAAGCTTTCTTT. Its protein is CASTDPGQGGTEAFF.

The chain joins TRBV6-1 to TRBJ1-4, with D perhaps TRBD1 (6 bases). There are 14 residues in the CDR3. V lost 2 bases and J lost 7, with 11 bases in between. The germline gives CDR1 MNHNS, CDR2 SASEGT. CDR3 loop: CASSETTRGEKLFF. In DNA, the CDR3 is TGTGCCAGCAGTGAAACAACCAGGGGTGAAAAACTGTTTTTT.

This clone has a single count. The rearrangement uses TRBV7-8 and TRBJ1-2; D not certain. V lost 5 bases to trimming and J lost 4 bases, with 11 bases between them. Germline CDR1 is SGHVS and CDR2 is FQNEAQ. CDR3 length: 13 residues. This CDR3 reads CASSPASSYGYTF. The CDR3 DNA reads TGTGCCAGCAGCCCAGCGTCGAGCTATGGCTACACCTTC.

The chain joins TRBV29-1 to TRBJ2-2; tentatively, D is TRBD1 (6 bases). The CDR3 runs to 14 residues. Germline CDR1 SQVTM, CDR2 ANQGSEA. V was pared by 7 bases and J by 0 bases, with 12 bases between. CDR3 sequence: CSARTVPNTGELFF. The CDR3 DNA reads TGCAGCGCCAGGACAGTACCGAACACCGGGGAGCTGTTTTTT.

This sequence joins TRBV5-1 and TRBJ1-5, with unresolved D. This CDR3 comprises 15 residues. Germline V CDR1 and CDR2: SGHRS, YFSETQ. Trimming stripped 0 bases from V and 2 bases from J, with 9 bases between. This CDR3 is CASSLEGDGNQPQHF. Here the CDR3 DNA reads TGCGCCAGCAGCTTGGAAGGAGACGGCAATCAGCCCCAGCATTTT.

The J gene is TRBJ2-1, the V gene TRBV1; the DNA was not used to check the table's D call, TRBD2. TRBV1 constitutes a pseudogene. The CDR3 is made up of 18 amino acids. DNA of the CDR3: TGCACCAGCAGCCAAGATTCTAGCGGGAGAGGTACGCTCAATGAGCAGTTCTTC. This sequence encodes CTSSQDSSGRGTLNEQFF.

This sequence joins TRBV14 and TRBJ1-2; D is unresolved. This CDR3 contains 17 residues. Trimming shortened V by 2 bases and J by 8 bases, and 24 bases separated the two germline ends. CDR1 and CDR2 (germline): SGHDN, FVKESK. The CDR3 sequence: CASSQTIKKKEVEGYTF. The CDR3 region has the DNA TGTGCCAGCAGCCAAACGATAAAAAAGAAAGAGGTTGAAGGCTACACCTTC. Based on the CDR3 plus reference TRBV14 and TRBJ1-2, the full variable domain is EAGVTQFPSHSVIEKGQTVTLRCDPISGHDNLYWYRRVMGKEIKFLLHFVKESKQDESGMPNNRFLAERTGGTYSTLKVQPAELEDSGVYFCASSQTIKKKEVEGYTFGSGTRLTVV.

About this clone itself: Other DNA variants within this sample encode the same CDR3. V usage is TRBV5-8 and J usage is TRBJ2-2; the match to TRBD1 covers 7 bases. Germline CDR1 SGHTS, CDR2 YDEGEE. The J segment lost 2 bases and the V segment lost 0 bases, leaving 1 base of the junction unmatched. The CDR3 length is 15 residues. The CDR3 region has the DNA TGTGCCAGCAGCTTGGACAGGGGTAACACCGGGGAGCTGTTTTTT. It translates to CASSLDRGNTGELFF.